Presented here are 25 T cell receptor beta chains from one specimen sequenced in a study of T cell repertoires in ileal Crohn's disease. Noted time point: inflamed ileum from the surgical specimen. TCRdb keeps only in-frame clones here, not all; method: immunoSEQ multiplex PCR. Among thousands of clones listed, about 80% were seen once. The sequencing input was ileal tissue. The receptors were gathered from an adult with Crohn's disease.

This clone was detected only a few times. The chain recombines TRBV5-6 with TRBJ2-5, with 12 bases aligning to TRBD2. Germline trimming cut 0 bases from V and 4 bases from J; bases unmatched to any gene: 7. The CDR3 is made up of 17 amino acids. Germline V gene lookup returns CDR1 SGHDT and CDR2 YYEEEE. The CDR3 DNA is TGTGCCAGCAGCTTGGCGGTTCCTAGCGGGGGGGCAGAGACCCAGTACTTC. As protein: CASSLAVPSGGAETQYF.

The chain employs TRBV9 and TRBJ1-4, with TRBD1 matching 7 bases. Germline V CDR1 and CDR2: SGDLS, YYNGEE. Unmatched junction bases numbered 10, after V lost 1 base and J lost 4 bases. The CDR3 covers 17 residues. Here the CDR3 reads CASSVSARGALNEKLFF. CDR3 DNA sequence: TGTGCCAGCAGCGTAAGCGCCAGGGGGGCCCTTAATGAAAAACTGTTTTTT.

The chain couples TRBV6-5 to TRBJ1-1, with TRBD1 identical over 7 bases. V dropped 6 bases and J dropped 5; count of bases not matched to a gene: 9. This CDR3 region has 14 residues. Germline CDR1 MNHEY, CDR2 SVGAGI. In DNA, the CDR3 is TGTGCCAGCAGCCTCGACAGGGTGAGGACTGAAGCTTTCTTT. Translated, it gives CASSLDRVRTEAFF.

V is TRBV5-4 and J is TRBJ1-5; TRBD1 matches 7 bases. The V and J ends lost 4 bases and 0 bases, in that order; junction bases with no gene match: 16. Germline V CDR1 and CDR2: SGHNT, YYREEE (reference sequence). CDR3 size: 19 residues. The CDR3 protein is CASSLGGRGLVYSNQPQHF. The CDR3 DNA follows: TGTGCCAGCAGCCTAGGAGGCAGGGGGTTGGTCTATAGCAATCAGCCCCAGCATTTT.

J is TRBJ1-2 and V is TRBV11-2; D is ambiguous. With 3 bases removed from V and 8 bases from J, the gap between germline ends came to 13 bases. CDR3 length equals 13 residues. From germline, CDR1 is SGHAT and CDR2 FQNNGV. CDR3 DNA sequence: TGTGCCAGCAGCTTGGTCCCGGGGAGAGGCTACACCTTC. Amino acids: CASSLVPGRGYTF.

To note about this clone: The junction departs from the called germline gene at one end, perhaps through a read error. The CDR3: CASSLDYDEQFF. The CDR3 DNA reads as TGTGCCAGCAGCTTAGACTACGATGAGCAGTTCTTC. The chain links TRBV7-2 to TRBJ2-1; the D is unclear. Looked up from germline, CDR1 is SGHTA and CDR2 is FQGNSA. This CDR3 contains 12 residues.

This chain links TRBV30 with TRBJ2-5; unclear D gene. CDR3 size: 12 residues. Between the trimmed V and J ends, which lost 5 bases and 5 bases, there was a span of 12 bases. Germline CDR1 and CDR2: GTSNPN and SVGIG (reference sequence). The CDR3 region is CAWRPLGETQYF. The CDR3 nucleotides read TGTGCCTGGCGTCCGCTCGGGGAGACCCAGTACTTC.

The J gene is TRBJ2-5, the V gene TRBV5-6; 12 bases match TRBD2. CDR1 and CDR2 (germline): SGHDT, YYEEEE. The CDR3 is 16 residues long. J was trimmed by 4 bases and V by 2 bases; bases with no gene match: 6. CDR3 sequence reads: CASSFLTSGGSETQYF. The CDR3 bases are TGTGCCAGCAGCTTCCTAACTAGCGGGGGGTCAGAGACCCAGTACTTC.

This sequence joins TRBV29-1 and TRBJ1-4, with D possibly matching TRBD1 (5 bases). This CDR3 contains 13 residues. The V end was cut by 6 bases, the J end by 4 bases, with 12 bases between. The V gene's germline CDR1 is SQVTM and CDR2 ANQGSEA. CDR3: CSVSGTSNEKLFF. CDR3 DNA sequence: TGCAGCGTGTCCGGGACGAGTAATGAAAAACTGTTTTTT.

J is TRBJ2-7 and V is TRBV19, with D tentatively TRBD2 (6 bases). Germline lookup yields CDR1 LNHDA and CDR2 SQIVND (reference sequence). The V end was cut by 1 base, the J end by 4 bases, with 14 bases between. The CDR3 is 15 amino acids. The CDR3 is CASSIGFVGTYEQYF. In DNA form, the CDR3 reads TGTGCCAGTAGTATAGGGTTCGTTGGGACTTACGAGCAGTACTTC.

This clone was seen more than once but under ten times. The chain employs TRBV10-2 and TRBJ2-1, with 11 bases aligning to TRBD2. Per the germline V gene, CDR1 is WSHSY and CDR2 is SAAADI. The J segment lost 4 bases and the V segment lost 8 bases, leaving 7 bases of the junction unmatched. This CDR3 is 15 amino acids long. The CDR3 is CASGLAGGRYNEQFF. In DNA, the CDR3 is TGCGCCAGCGGCCTAGCGGGGGGCCGGTACAATGAGCAGTTCTTC.

The rearrangement links TRBV5-1 to TRBJ2-3; 8 bases fit TRBD1. CDR3 length equals 14 residues. Germline loops: CDR1 SGHRS, CDR2 YFSETQ. Trimming removed 4 bases from V and 4 bases from J; junction bases left unmatched: 5. The CDR3 loop reads CASSLGQGADTQYF. As DNA, the CDR3 is TGCGCCAGCAGCCTAGGACAGGGTGCAGATACGCAGTATTTT. Complete variable domain (other parts from reference TRBV5-1 and TRBJ2-3): KAGVTQTPRYLIKTRGQQVTLSCSPISGHRSVSWYQQTPGQGLQFLFEYFSETQRNKGNFPGRFSGRQFSNSRSEMNVSTLELGDSALYLCASSLGQGADTQYFGPGTRLTVL.

This chain uses TRBV10-2 with TRBJ2-7, with 13 positions matching TRBD2. There are 16 residues in the CDR3. Germline V lookup: CDR1 WSHSY, CDR2 SAAADI. With V trimmed by 6 bases and J by 2 bases, 7 bases remained unmatched. The CDR3 sequence is CASRGAGTSGTYEQYF. As DNA, the CDR3 is TGCGCCAGCAGGGGGGCCGGGACTAGCGGGACCTACGAGCAGTACTTC.

This chain uses TRBV4-1 with TRBJ1-1, with 7 bases matching TRBD1. The CDR3 is 19 residues long. The germline V gene encodes CDR1 MGHRA and CDR2 YSYEKL. Trimming cost V 1 base and J 6 bases; bases outside gene matches: 20. CDR3 nucleotides: TGCGCCAGCAGCCAAGGAGGTCCAGGGGGGTTCCCAGGAGGTGCTGAAGCTTTCTTT. Translation gives CASSQGGPGGFPGGAEAFF.

This clone has just a few counts. The chain joins TRBV19 to TRBJ2-1, with D hard to call. From germline, CDR1 is LNHDA and CDR2 SQIVND (reference sequence). V gave up 3 bases and J gave up 7 bases, with 13 bases separating them. The CDR3 totals 14 residues. As DNA, the CDR3 is TGTGCCAGTAGTATTACGGCCGTTTTGAATGAGCAGTTCTTC. This gives the protein CASSITAVLNEQFF.

The V gene is TRBV5-1, the J gene TRBJ2-3; D is unclear. The CDR3 contains 14 residues. Germline V gene lookup returns CDR1 SGHRS and CDR2 YFSETQ. V dropped 5 bases and J dropped 0 bases, with 10 bases sitting between them. The DNA of the CDR3 is TGCGCCAGCAGAGCTGGACCGAGCACAGATACGCAGTATTTT. It yields the protein CASRAGPSTDTQYF. Drawing the rest from reference TRBV5-1 and TRBJ2-3, the complete variable domain is KAGVTQTPRYLIKTRGQQVTLSCSPISGHRSVSWYQQTPGQGLQFLFEYFSETQRNKGNFPGRFSGRQFSNSRSEMNVSTLELGDSALYLCASRAGPSTDTQYFGPGTRLTVL.

The rearrangement links TRBV7-9 to TRBJ2-4; D may be TRBD1 (5 bases). The CDR3 has 16 residues. The ends were cut back, 0 bases at V and 0 bases at J, with 9 bases in the middle. Germline CDR1 SEHNR, CDR2 FQNEAQ (reference sequence). For the CDR3, the DNA is TGTGCCAGCAGCTTAGCGACAGACCAAGCCAAAAACATTCAGTACTTC. Protein sequence: CASSLATDQAKNIQYF.

The J gene is TRBJ2-1, the V gene TRBV29-1; D is uncertain. CDR1 and CDR2 (germline): SQVTM, ANQGSEA. Trimming left V 4 bases short and J 8 bases short, with 9 bases between. This CDR3 region has 11 residues. The CDR3 DNA follows: TGCAGCGTTGTGATGGGCTATGAGCAGTTCTTC. Translation: CSVVMGYEQFF.

The chain joins TRBV5-6 to TRBJ1-4, with 9 bases fitting TRBD1. J gave up 6 bases and V 5 bases, and 11 bases lay outside the gene matches. The CDR3 sequence is 16 residues long. The germline gives CDR1 SGHDT, CDR2 YYEEEE. CDR3 sequence reads: CASSRPTGTGYEKLFF. CDR3 bases: TGTGCCAGCAGTCGCCCCACGGGGACAGGGTATGAAAAACTGTTTTTT.

This rearrangement joins TRBV30 to TRBJ2-2; TRBD1 agrees at 9 bases. There are 15 residues in the CDR3. Per the germline V gene, CDR1 is GTSNPN and CDR2 is SVGIG (reference sequence). Trimming removed 2 bases from V and 9 bases from J; junction bases left unmatched: 10. The CDR3, as DNA: TGTGCCTGGAGTATCGGGACAGGGCGATATCGGGAGCTGTTTTTT. Translation: CAWSIGTGRYRELFF.

The V and J genes are TRBV5-1 and TRBJ2-3; 7 nucleotides agree with TRBD2. CDR3 length: 17 amino acids. V was clipped by 4 bases and J by 2 bases; unmatched bases: 13. Germline V gene lookup returns CDR1 SGHRS and CDR2 YFSETQ. CDR3 region: CASSHPLGGVDTDTQYF. The DNA of the CDR3 is TGCGCCAGCAGCCACCCCCTTGGGGGGGTGGACACAGATACGCAGTATTTT.

As regards this clone: Different DNA sequences within this sample yield the same CDR3. J is TRBJ2-1 and V is TRBV2; 11 positions match TRBD2. V lost 3 bases, J lost 8 bases, and 3 bases stayed unmatched. This CDR3 has 14 amino acids. Germline values: CDR1 SNHLY, CDR2 FYNNEI. The CDR3 sequence: CASSEIAGGYEQFF. DNA for the CDR3: TGTGCCAGCAGTGAGATAGCGGGGGGGTATGAGCAGTTCTTC.

This chain uses TRBV5-4 with TRBJ2-1, with 8 bases lining up with TRBD2. The J segment lost 0 bases and the V segment lost 2 bases, leaving 4 bases of the junction unmatched. In germline, CDR1 is SGHNT, CDR2 YYREEE (reference sequence). This CDR3 has 16 amino acids. This chain's CDR3 is CASSLATSGSYNEQFF. In DNA, the CDR3 is TGTGCCAGCAGCTTAGCCACTAGCGGCTCCTACAATGAGCAGTTCTTC. Drawing the rest from reference TRBV5-4 and TRBJ2-1, the complete variable domain is ETGVTQSPTHLIKTRGQQVTLRCSSQSGHNTVSWYQQALGQGPQFIFQYYREEENGRGNFPPRFSGLQFPNYSSELNVNALELDDSALYLCASSLATSGSYNEQFFGPGTRLTVL.

The chain has TRBV11-3 and TRBJ1-1, with D hard to call. Trimming left V 5 bases short and J 1 base short, with 5 bases between. This CDR3 spans 12 amino acids. The V gene's germline CDR1 is SGHNT and CDR2 YENEEA. The CDR3 region is CASSRRNTEAFF. As DNA, the CDR3 is TGTGCCAGCAGCCGGCGGAACACTGAAGCTTTCTTT.

The genes are TRBV4-2 and TRBJ2-3; D unclear. Germline loops: CDR1 LGHNA, CDR2 YNFKEQ. The CDR3 covers 12 residues. V was trimmed by 0 bases and J by 3 bases, leaving 1 base between them. This chain's CDR3 is CASSQDTDTQYF. The CDR3 DNA reads TGTGCCAGCAGCCAAGATACAGATACGCAGTATTTT.